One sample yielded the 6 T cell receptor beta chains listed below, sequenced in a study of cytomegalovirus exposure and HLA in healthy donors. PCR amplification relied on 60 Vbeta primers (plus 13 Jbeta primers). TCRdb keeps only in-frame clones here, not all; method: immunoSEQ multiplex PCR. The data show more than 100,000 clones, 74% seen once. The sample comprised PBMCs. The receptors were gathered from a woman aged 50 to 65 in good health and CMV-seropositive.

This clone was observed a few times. This CDR3 reads CASSERDYRYEQYF. The CDR3 DNA reads as TGTGCCAGCAGTGAAAGGGACTACCGTTACGAGCAGTACTTC. The chain is built from TRBV6-1 and TRBJ2-7; TRBD2 matches 7 bases. The germline CDR1 and CDR2 sequences are MNHNS and SASEGT. Losses at the gene ends were 2 bases for V and 4 bases for J; bases not matched to a gene: 5. CDR3 size: 14 residues.

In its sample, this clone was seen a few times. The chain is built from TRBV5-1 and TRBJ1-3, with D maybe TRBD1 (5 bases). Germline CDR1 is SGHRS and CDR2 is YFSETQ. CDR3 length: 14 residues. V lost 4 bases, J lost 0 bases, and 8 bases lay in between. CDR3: CASSPTASGNTIYF. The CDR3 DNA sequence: TGCGCCAGCAGCCCGACAGCCTCTGGAAACACCATATATTTT.

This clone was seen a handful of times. The CDR3 DNA follows: TGCGCCAGCAGTCGGGTCCCTGGAAACACCATATATTTT. It yields the protein CASSRVPGNTIYF. The rearrangement uses TRBV10-2 and TRBJ1-3; the D is unclear. V lost 5 bases to trimming and J lost 2 bases, with 7 bases between them. CDR3 length: 13 residues. Looked up from germline, CDR1 is WSHSY and CDR2 is SAAADI.

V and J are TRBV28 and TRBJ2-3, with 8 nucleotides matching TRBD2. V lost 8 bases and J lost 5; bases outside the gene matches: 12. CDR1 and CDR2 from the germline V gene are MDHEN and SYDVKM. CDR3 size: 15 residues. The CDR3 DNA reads TGTGCCAGCTATCCCAGACGGCGGGGGGAAGATACGCAGTATTTT. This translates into CASYPRRRGEDTQYF.

The CDR3 DNA follows: TGTGCCAGCAGCTTGGGACAGTCTAGCAATCAGCCCCAGCATTTT. Translated: CASSLGQSSNQPQHF. The chain is built from TRBV5-4 and TRBJ1-5; D perhaps matches TRBD1 (5 bases). The length of the CDR3 is 15 residues. Germline values: CDR1 SGHNT, CDR2 YYREEE (reference sequence). V was trimmed by 0 bases and J by 0 bases, leaving 7 bases between them.

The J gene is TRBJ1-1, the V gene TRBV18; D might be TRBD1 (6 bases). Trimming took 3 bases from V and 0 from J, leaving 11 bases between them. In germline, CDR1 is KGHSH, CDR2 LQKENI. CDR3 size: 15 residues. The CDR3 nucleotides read TGTGCCAGCTCACCCGTAGGGGGAATGAACACTGAAGCTTTCTTT. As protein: CASSPVGGMNTEAFF. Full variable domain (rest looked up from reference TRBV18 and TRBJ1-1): NAGVMQNPRHLVRRRGQEARLRCSPMKGHSHVYWYRQLPEEGLKFMVYLQKENIIDESGMPKERFSAEFPKEGPSILRIQQVVRGDSAAYFCASSPVGGMNTEAFFGQGTRLTVV.